This T cell receptor (beta chain) stems from a study of T cell responses to AZD1222 COVID-19 vaccine. Findings of the study overall: CD4 TCRs linked to vaccination spanned spike, dominating at 160-218 and 743-854. Reportedly, nearly half the spike-specific TCRs target unmutated variant regions.

Generated by immunoSEQ multiplex PCR, the TCRdb table keeps only in-frame clones and is missing some. The sample lists 90,000 to 110,000 clones, about 91% occurring once. This CDR3 comprises 16 residues. Unmatched junction bases numbered 8, after V lost 4 bases and J lost 2 bases. From germline, CDR1 is KGHSH and CDR2 LQKENI. Remarks on this clone: The antigen is not known.

The chain carries TRBV18 and TRBJ1-5, with 7 bases lining up with TRBD1. This sequence originates from an adult in good health. This material consisted of peripheral blood, taken on day 0 of AZD1222 vaccination. CDR3 amino acids: CASSLGAQGGNQPQHF. DNA for the CDR3: TGTGCCAGCTCACTGGGGGCCCAGGGGGGCAATCAGCCCCAGCATTTT.